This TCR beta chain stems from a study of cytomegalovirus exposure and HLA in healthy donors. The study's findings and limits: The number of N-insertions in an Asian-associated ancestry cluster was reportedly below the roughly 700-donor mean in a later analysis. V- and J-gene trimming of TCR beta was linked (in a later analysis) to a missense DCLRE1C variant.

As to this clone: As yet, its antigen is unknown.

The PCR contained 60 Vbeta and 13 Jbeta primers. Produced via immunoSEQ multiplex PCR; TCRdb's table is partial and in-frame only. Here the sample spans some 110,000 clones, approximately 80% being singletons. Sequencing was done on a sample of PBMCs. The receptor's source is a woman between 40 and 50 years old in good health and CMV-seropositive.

CDR3 protein: CASSYPGQKGYTF. DNA of the CDR3: TGTGCCAGCAGTTACCCGGGACAAAAAGGCTACACCTTC. V gene TRBV6-6 combines with J gene TRBJ1-2, with a weak D call TRBD1 (6 bases). The V gene lost 2 bases and the J gene lost 8 bases, with 12 bases spanning the gap. CDR1 MNHNY and CDR2 SVGAGI come from the germline V gene (reference sequence). This CDR3 spans 13 amino acids.